These 22 T cell receptor beta chains were all obtained from the same sample, sequenced in a study of early T cells in non-severe SARS-CoV-2 infection. TCRdb recomputed calls from the 5' RACE reads with MiXCR, one row per CDR3 protein. Among over 85,000 distinct CDR3 sequences, approximately 14% were seen once, and the ten largest hold approximately 6.4%. The sample was whole blood. The receptor source for this set is an adult who was a healthcare worker with PCR-confirmed SARS-CoV-2 infection or an uninfected control (not recorded which).

V is TRBV7-2 and J is TRBJ2-3, with D possibly TRBD1 on 5 matching bases. The CDR3 is 15 residues long. CDR1 SGHTA and CDR2 FQGNSA come from the germline V gene. Deletions cut 3 bases from V and 0 bases from J, with 10 bases between. The DNA of the CDR3 is TGTGCCAGCAGCTTTGCAGGGTCTAGCACAGATACGCAGTATTTT. It is translated as CASSFAGSSTDTQYF.

The V and J genes are TRBV20-1 and TRBJ2-3; TRBD2 aligns across 10 bases. Germline CDR1 is DFQATT and CDR2 is SNEGSKA (reference sequence). The CDR3 loop spans 15 amino acids. Losses at the gene ends were 3 bases for V and 2 bases for J; bases not matched to a gene: 5. The CDR3 DNA reads as TGCAGTGCTAGGGGAGCGGGAGGGCACACAGATACGCAGTATTTT. This translates into CSARGAGGHTDTQYF.

V and J are TRBV10-3 and TRBJ1-5; a possible D gene is TRBD1 (5 bases). The CDR3 runs to 11 residues. The V end lost 8 bases, the J end lost 6 bases, and 8 bases lay between the germline ends. CDR1 is ENHRY and CDR2 is SYGVKD in the germline V gene. CDR3 protein: CAIGGTQPQHF. In DNA, the CDR3 is TGTGCCATCGGTGGGACTCAGCCCCAGCATTTT.

The J gene is TRBJ2-3, the V gene TRBV4-1; D is unresolved. This CDR3 region has 14 residues. Germline V gene data show CDR1 as MGHRA and CDR2 as YSYEKL. V was pared by 2 bases and J by 2 bases, with 8 bases between. The CDR3 sequence is CASSQTRFTDTQYF. The CDR3 coding sequence is TGCGCCAGCAGCCAAACTCGGTTCACAGATACGCAGTATTTT.

This chain connects TRBV20-1 to TRBJ1-5; TRBD1 matches at 9 bases. Looked up from germline, CDR1 is DFQATT and CDR2 is SNEGSKA (reference sequence). With V trimmed by 6 bases and J by 7 bases, 13 bases remained unmatched. The CDR3 runs to 15 residues. DNA for the CDR3: TGCAGTGCACCGAATCGGGACAGGGTTGGCCAGCCCCAGCATTTT. Encoded protein: CSAPNRDRVGQPQHF.

This clonotype was observed at least ten times. The chain recombines TRBV6-2 or TRBV6-3 with TRBJ2-7; 8 nucleotides line up with TRBD2. Per germline, CDR1 MNHEY and CDR2 SVGEGT. Losses at the gene ends were 0 bases for V and 2 bases for J; bases not matched to a gene: 3. This CDR3 has 15 residues. In DNA, the CDR3 is TGTGCCAGCAGTTACTCGAGCGGGAGCCCCTACGAGCAGTACTTC. This gives the protein CASSYSSGSPYEQYF.

At least ten counts were recorded for this clonotype. CDR3 residues: CASSLDGDTQYF. The CDR3 nucleotides read TGTGCCAGCAGCTTAGACGGGGATACGCAGTATTTT. This chain uses TRBV7-9 with TRBJ2-3; D not resolved. Germline V gives CDR1 SEHNR, CDR2 FQNEAQ (reference sequence). V lost 1 base and J 6 bases, leaving 5 bases between the germline ends. The CDR3 is 12 amino acids. Together with reference TRBV7-9 and TRBJ2-3, the CDR3 gives the full variable domain: DTGVSQNPRHKITKRGQNVTFRCDPISEHNRLYWYRQTLGQGPEFLTYFQNEAQLEKSRLLSDRFSAERPKGSFSTLEIQRTEQGDSAMYLCASSLDGDTQYFGPGTRLTVL.

The table lists this clonotype with many counts. The chain uses TRBV29-1 and TRBJ2-3, with 8 bases lining up with TRBD2. CDR1 and CDR2 (germline): SQVTM, ANQGSEA. The CDR3 consists of 14 residues. V was pared by 6 bases and J by 4 bases, with 9 bases of the junction left unmatched. The CDR3 DNA reads TGCAGCGTGGGGGATAGCGGGAAAGCAGATACGCAGTATTTT. Its translation is CSVGDSGKADTQYF.

There are a few counts of this clonotype. The chain carries TRBV7-9 and TRBJ2-1; D is uncertain. V was cut by 1 base and J by 9 bases, with 7 bases left in between. Germline values: CDR1 SEHNR, CDR2 FQNEAQ (reference sequence). The length of the CDR3 is 12 residues. CDR3 bases: TGTGCCAGCAGCTTAGGGGTCGTTGAGCAGTTCTTC. Its translation: CASSLGVVEQFF.

This clonotype was observed at least ten times. The chain links TRBV7-2 to TRBJ1-6; D uncertain. Trimming shortened V by 1 base and J by 4 bases, and 5 bases separated the two germline ends. The CDR3 is 14 amino acids. Germline loops: CDR1 SGHTA, CDR2 FQGNSA. CDR3 sequence (DNA): TGTGCCAGCAGCTTAGAAGCTTATAATTCACCCCTCCACTTT. Translation: CASSLEAYNSPLHF.

This clonotype has ten or more counts. This chain uses TRBV7-9 with TRBJ2-1; 8 bases map to TRBD2. The V segment lost 2 bases and the J segment 7 bases; nucleotides outside the gene matches: 7. Germline lookup yields CDR1 SEHNR and CDR2 FQNEAQ (reference sequence). The CDR3 consists of 15 residues. CDR3 bases: TGTGCCAGCAGCTTAATGAGCGGGAGAAGGAATGAGCAGTTCTTC. This translates into CASSLMSGRRNEQFF.

This clonotype was observed a few times. CDR3 DNA: TGCAGTGAGGCCGGCGGGAGGGCGGAGACCCAGTACTTC. Protein: CSEAGGRAETQYF. The chain links TRBV20-1 to TRBJ2-5; 9 bases map to TRBD2. CDR3 length: 13 amino acids. Germline-derived CDR1 and CDR2 are DFQATT and SNEGSKA (reference sequence). Trimming at V came to 7 bases and at J to 5 bases, leaving 8 bases not matched to a gene.

This chain joins TRBV12-3 or TRBV12-4 and TRBJ2-3, with a weak D call TRBD2 (6 bases). Trimming cost V 2 bases and J 2 bases, with 14 bases left between them. This CDR3 is 16 amino acids long. CDR3 bases: TGTGCCAGCAGTTTATCCCTGCGGGGACCCACAGATACGCAGTATTTT. Translated, it gives CASSLSLRGPTDTQYF.

The rearrangement uses TRBV20-1 and TRBJ2-7; D is unclear. In germline, CDR1 is DFQATT, CDR2 SNEGSKA (reference sequence). Trimming pared 0 bases from V and 3 bases from J, leaving 9 bases between. The CDR3 is 13 residues long. CDR3 amino acids: CSARDGTLYEQYF. In DNA, the CDR3 is TGCAGTGCTAGAGATGGAACGCTCTACGAGCAGTACTTC.

This clonotype has a count of ten or more. The chain is built from TRBV24-1 and TRBJ2-2; no firm D call. Germline V gene lookup returns CDR1 KGHDR and CDR2 SFDVKD. This CDR3 comprises 16 residues. V was clipped by 3 bases and J by 6 bases, with 16 bases between them. The CDR3 nucleotides read TGTGCCACCAGTGATGCAACCAGGTGGCCGGCCGGGGAGCTGTTTTTT. This codes for CATSDATRWPAGELFF.

This clonotype was counted only a few times. This chain uses TRBV7-9 with TRBJ2-1, with 8 positions matching TRBD2. The CDR3 is made up of 15 amino acids. Unmatched junction bases numbered 8, after V lost 2 bases and J lost 8 bases. Germline CDR1 reads SEHNR; CDR2 reads FQNEAQ (reference sequence). In DNA, the CDR3 is TGTGCCAGCAGCTTAAACCCGGGAGGGCCGGATGAGCAGTTCTTC. As protein: CASSLNPGGPDEQFF.

This clonotype was detected only a few times. The V gene is TRBV28, the J gene TRBJ2-3, with a possible D match to TRBD2 (6 bases). Germline V gene sequence: CDR1 MDHEN, CDR2 SYDVKM. Trimming removed 6 bases at V and 3 bases at J, with 16 bases between. The CDR3 runs 15 residues. The CDR3 region is CASSTGDITTDTQYF. The CDR3, as DNA: TGTGCCAGCAGCACGGGGGATATAACAACAGATACGCAGTATTTT.

With respect to this clonotype: One end of the junction does not line up with germline, which may come from a read error. The gene calls are TRBV5-1 and TRBJ1-3; D is unclear. Germline CDR1 reads SGHRS; CDR2 reads YFSETQ. This CDR3 contains 14 residues. CDR3 coding DNA: TGCGCCAGCAGCCTGGCCTACTCTAGAAACACCATATATTTT. It codes for CASSLAYSRNTIYF.

In its sample, this clonotype was seen many times. The rearrangement links TRBV20-1 to TRBJ2-1, with 11 positions matching TRBD2. V was clipped by 6 bases and J by 1 base; unmatched bases: 8. Germline CDR1 DFQATT, CDR2 SNEGSKA (reference sequence). There are 16 residues in the CDR3. This CDR3 is CSARAPSGRSYNEQFF. In DNA, the CDR3 is TGCAGTGCCAGGGCCCCTAGCGGGAGGTCCTACAATGAGCAGTTCTTC.

The chain is built from TRBV5-1 and TRBJ1-6; D is ambiguous. The CDR3 consists of 15 residues. Germline V gene data show CDR1 as SGHRS and CDR2 as YFSETQ. Trimming cost V 0 bases and J 9 bases, with 13 bases left between them. The CDR3: CASSLGGLGSSPLHF. For the CDR3, the DNA is TGCGCCAGCAGCTTGGGAGGGCTTGGTAGTTCACCCCTCCACTTT.

This sequence joins TRBV29-1 and TRBJ2-5; no clear D gene. The CDR3 is 12 amino acids. V was cut by 4 bases and J by 2 bases, with 8 bases left in between. The germline V gene has CDR1 SQVTM and CDR2 ANQGSEA. CDR3 loop: CSVGQFQETQYF. The CDR3, as DNA: TGCAGCGTTGGGCAGTTTCAAGAGACCCAGTACTTC. Filled out from reference TRBV29-1 and TRBJ2-5, the complete variable domain reads SAVISQKPSRDICQRGTSLTIQCQVDSQVTMMFWYRQQPGQSLTLIATANQGSEATYESGFVIDKFPISRPNLTFSTLTVSNMSPEDSSIYLCSVGQFQETQYFGPGTRLLVL.

This clonotype was counted many times. The chain combines TRBV5-1 with TRBJ2-1; TRBD2 agrees at 9 bases. The germline CDR1 and CDR2 sequences are SGHRS and YFSETQ. Germline trimming cut 4 bases from V and 10 bases from J; bases unmatched to any gene: 9. The CDR3 runs to 14 residues. Here the CDR3 reads CASSVGGRAQEQFF. The CDR3 coding sequence is TGCGCCAGCAGCGTTGGCGGGAGGGCCCAAGAGCAGTTCTTC.